Sequencing of this T cell receptor (beta chain) was carried out in a study of blood T cells in healthy people across ages. The V and J ends lost 8 bases and 3 bases, in that order; junction bases with no gene match: 11. Germline CDR1 reads MNHNY; CDR2 reads SVGAGI (reference sequence). This CDR3 has 16 residues. There were healthy Caucasian individuals from Russia, aged roughly 6 to 90, serving as donors. This clonotype was found a few times. Combining a sample-barcoded 5' primer with a J-beta primer mix, a second PCR ran for roughly 6 to 12 cycles. TCRdb passed the 5' RACE reads through MiXCR, listing each CDR3 protein once. Found here are roughly 2 million distinct CDR3 sequences, 40% to 55% of them singletons; the top ten hold more than 2%.

The material sequenced was blood. This sequence originates from a woman between 40 and 55 years old in good health. V gene TRBV6-6 combines with J gene TRBJ2-3; TRBD2 aligns across 10 bases. The CDR3 nucleotides are TGTGCCAGCGGCCTGAGGGGACTAGCGATGACAGATACGCAGTATTTT. It encodes CASGLRGLAMTDTQYF.